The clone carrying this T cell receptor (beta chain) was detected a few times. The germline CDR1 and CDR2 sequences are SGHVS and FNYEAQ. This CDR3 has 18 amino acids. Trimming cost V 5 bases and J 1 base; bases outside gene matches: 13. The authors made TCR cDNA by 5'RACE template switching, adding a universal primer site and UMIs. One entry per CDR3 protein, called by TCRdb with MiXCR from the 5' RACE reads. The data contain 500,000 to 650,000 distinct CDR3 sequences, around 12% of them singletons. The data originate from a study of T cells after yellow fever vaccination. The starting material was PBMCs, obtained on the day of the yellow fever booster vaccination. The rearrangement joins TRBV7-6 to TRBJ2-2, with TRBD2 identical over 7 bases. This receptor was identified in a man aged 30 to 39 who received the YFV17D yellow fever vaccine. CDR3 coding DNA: TGTGCCAGCAGCCCCGACCCACTAGCGCCCAAGAACACCGGGGAGCTGTTTTTT. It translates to CASSPDPLAPKNTGELFF.